This T cell receptor beta chain appears in the sequencing data of a study of CD8+ T cells in alopecia areata (dated by TCRdb to the late 2010s). As for the study more broadly: Treated patients were enrolled in an open-label pilot trial of oral tofacitinib at 5 to 10 mg twice daily for moderate-to-severe alopecia areata. For the treated patients, the SALT score, which quantifies what percentage of scalp surface area is affected, served as the measure of disease severity. RNA came from the PAXgene miRNA kit for fixed scalp, the miRNeasy kit for PBMCs, and the RNeasy kit for mouse skin. In both human patients and the C3H/HeJ mouse model, the study applied high-throughput TCRbeta sequencing to look at T cell clonal expansion in alopecia areata. Human TCRbeta sequencing covered scalp tissue and sorted CD4+ and CD8+ peripheral blood T cells from patchy and totalis/universalis alopecia areata patients and healthy controls. Amplification of TCRbeta CDR3 regions was done by immunoSEQ multiplex PCR using 35 Vbeta forward primers and 13 Jbeta reverse primers. Clonality in the scalp was compared among normal scalp (n=4), patchy alopecia areata scalp (n=8), and alopecia totalis/universalis scalp (n=8). Biopsies were taken from tofacitinib-treated patients at baseline and again at 4 and 24 weeks into treatment, and several of those patients also had a later scalp biopsy. Patients received tofacitinib for 6 to 18 months and were then followed off drug for 6 months to check for delayed response and recurrence. The investigation overall reported the following: TCR sequences shared between patients were less clear than in mice, possibly partly because of HLA diversity in the patient population. During tofacitinib treatment, many expanded lesional clones stuck around in both scalp and blood, and this persistence may partly explain why relapse happens after treatment is stopped. Scalp TCR repertoire analysis is complicated because resident alphabeta T cells in normal human skin are also sequenced, whereas mouse skin is dominated by gammadelta T cells. Compared with normal scalp, lesional scalp, particularly in alopecia totalis/universalis, had higher clonality and more expanded CD8+ clones, which suggests antigenic drive. Tofacitinib significantly decreased scalp clonality and the number of expanded CD8+ clones among the top 100 scalp clones. Because the treated cohort was small and had only one nonresponder, larger studies are needed to examine links between baseline CD8+ expansion and response.

V sheds 1 base and J sheds 7 bases, leaving 18 bases between their ends. CDR1 and CDR2, looked up from the germline V gene, are SGDLS and YYNGEE. From the cysteine through the phenylalanine, the CDR3 covers 16 amino acids. Just the 48-base CDR3 DNA is kept, in frame starting at base 1. To note about this clone: The specificity of this receptor is unknown. No much larger clone exists at a distance of one base, and base qualities are not known.

The treatment or condition tag for this specimen amounts to: oral pan-JAK inhibitor, 5-10 mg twice daily. Peripheral blood and lesional scalp punch biopsies were obtained from patients with alopecia areata. PBMCs were separated by density centrifugation and stained for CD3, CD4 and CD8, after which CD4+ and CD8+ T cells were sorted on a FACSAria. Receptors were amplified or captured by the immunoSEQ multiplex PCR assay. For TCR sequencing, RNA was extracted from every sample and reverse transcribed into cDNA to serve as template. First-strand cDNA was synthesized with SuperScript III using a 2:1 mix of oligo-dT and random hexamers. A synthetic immune receptor repertoire was used to gauge amplification bias, and whatever bias remained was removed computationally. On the study's bioinformatics: After raw reads were preprocessed to remove errors, the CDR3 was defined following IMGT conventions as running from the conserved cysteine to phenylalanine. Clonality was computed as 1 minus the Shannon entropy, with the entropy normalized by log2 of the number of productive unique TCRs. Whether scalp clones were CD4 or CD8 was inferred by matching scalp TCRbeta sequences against CD4 and CD8 repertoires sorted from blood. TCRdb limited this immuneACCESS table to in-frame rearrangements with V and J called. A share of clones is missing; checked studies link under half to unresolved V genes, and the rest is unexplained. V and J calls and clone size follow that table, whereas D and trimming were derived from the DNA. The sample has about 270,000 clones on record, 45% to 70% of them singletons. The ten largest account for 0.75% to 0.95% of the sample.

The V and J segments used are TRBV9 and TRBJ2-1; a weak D assignment points to TRBD1 (6 bases agree). Sequenced material: CD4+ T cells sorted from blood, taken at approximately week 52, from a patient treated with tofacitinib. The origin of this receptor is a human donor with alopecia areata. The DNA reads as follows: TGTGCCAGCAGCGTATTTGCACAGGGCCTCTGGAATGAGCAGTTCTTC. It encodes CASSVFAQGLWNEQFF.